One sample yielded the 6 T cell receptor beta chains listed below, sequenced in a study of OX40 agonist ivuxolimab in advanced cancers. The protocol was immunoSEQ multiplex PCR, while the TCRdb copy is restricted to in-frame clones and leaves out a portion. Of 60,000 or so clones in the sample, roughly 84% are singletons; the top ten hold around 0.52%. Sequenced material: CD4+ or CD8+ T cells sorted from blood, taken in a trial of the OX40 agonist ivuxolimab. Receptors were obtained from an adult with an advanced solid tumor such as melanoma, head and neck, liver or kidney cancer.

The V gene is TRBV18, the J gene TRBJ2-1; D uncertain. CDR3 length: 15 amino acids. Per the germline V gene, CDR1 is KGHSH and CDR2 is LQKENI. V was pared by 4 bases and J by 0 bases, with 10 bases between. DNA of the CDR3: TGTGCCAGCTCACTCGGACCGAGCTCCTACAATGAGCAGTTCTTC. The encoded protein is CASSLGPSSYNEQFF.

The chain carries TRBV2 and TRBJ2-7, with D perhaps matching TRBD2 (6 bases). Germline CDR1 and CDR2: SNHLY and FYNNEI. V was shortened by 5 bases and J by 4 bases, with 18 bases between the two germline ends. The CDR3 sequence is 15 residues long. CDR3 amino acids: CASSLGASEGYEQYF. DNA of the CDR3: TGTGCCAGCAGTCTTGGGGCTAGCGAGGGGTACGAGCAGTACTTC. Full variable domain (missing parts from reference TRBV2 and TRBJ2-7): EPEVTQTPSHQVTQMGQEVILRCVPISNHLYFYWYRQILGQKVEFLVSFYNNEISEKSEIFDDQFSVERPDGSNFTLKIRSTKLEDSAMYFCASSLGASEGYEQYFGPGTRLTVT.

The chain has TRBV4-2 and TRBJ1-4, with 7 bases aligning to TRBD1. V lost 2 bases, J lost 7 bases, and 7 bases stayed unmatched. Germline CDR1 LGHNA, CDR2 YNFKEQ. The CDR3 loop spans 15 amino acids. CDR3 coding DNA: TGTGCCAGCAGCCAATCCCAGGGGGTTGCTGAAAAACTGTTTTTT. This gives the protein CASSQSQGVAEKLFF.

This chain connects TRBV9 to TRBJ2-7, with D tentatively TRBD1 (6 bases). The CDR3 consists of 17 residues. Germline V CDR1 and CDR2: SGDLS, YYNGEE. V was pared by 2 bases and J by 1 base, with 19 bases between. The CDR3 region has the DNA TGTGCCAGCAGCGTGGGCCCCCAGGGACACTCTTCCTACGAGCAGTACTTC. Protein sequence: CASSVGPQGHSSYEQYF.

This chain uses TRBV7-2 with TRBJ2-1; possible D gene TRBD1, 7 bases. The CDR3 runs to 14 residues. In germline, CDR1 is SGHTA, CDR2 FQGNSA. The V end lost 9 bases, the J end lost 4 bases, and 16 bases lay between the germline ends. CDR3 sequence: CASAGAGGYNEQFF. The CDR3 region has the DNA TGTGCCAGTGCCGGGGCAGGGGGGTACAATGAGCAGTTCTTC.

V and J are TRBV11-2 and TRBJ2-5; TRBD1 matches 9 bases. Unmatched junction bases numbered 5, after V lost 3 bases and J lost 0 bases. The CDR3 runs 16 residues. Germline values: CDR1 SGHAT, CDR2 FQNNGV. This CDR3 reads CASSLGQGGYQETQYF. The CDR3 DNA sequence: TGTGCCAGCAGCTTGGGACAGGGAGGTTACCAAGAGACCCAGTACTTC.